This TCR beta chain originates from a study of cytotoxic CD8 clonotypes in ibrutinib-treated CLL. Germline assignment: CDR1 SGDLS and CDR2 YYNGEE. Trimming removed 1 base from V and 9 bases from J, with 11 bases in between. The CDR3 loop spans 13 amino acids. The assay was immunoSEQ multiplex PCR, and TCRdb's table has in-frame clones only and misses some. Of 30,000 to 40,000 clones listed, approximately 70% are singletons. The TCR comes from a human donor with chronic lymphocytic leukemia. The chain employs TRBV9 and TRBJ1-5, with D uncertain. The source was PBMCs, collected before ibrutinib treatment. For the CDR3, the DNA is TGTGCCAGCAGCGTATCGGTCGATCGGCCCCAGCATTTT. This translates into CASSVSVDRPQHF. Supplemented by reference TRBV9 and TRBJ1-5, the full variable domain reads DSGVTQTPKHLITATGQRVTLRCSPRSGDLSVYWYQQSLDQGLQFLIQYYNGEERAKGNILERFSAQQFPDLHSELNLSSLELGDSALYFCASSVSVDRPQHFGDGTRLSIL.